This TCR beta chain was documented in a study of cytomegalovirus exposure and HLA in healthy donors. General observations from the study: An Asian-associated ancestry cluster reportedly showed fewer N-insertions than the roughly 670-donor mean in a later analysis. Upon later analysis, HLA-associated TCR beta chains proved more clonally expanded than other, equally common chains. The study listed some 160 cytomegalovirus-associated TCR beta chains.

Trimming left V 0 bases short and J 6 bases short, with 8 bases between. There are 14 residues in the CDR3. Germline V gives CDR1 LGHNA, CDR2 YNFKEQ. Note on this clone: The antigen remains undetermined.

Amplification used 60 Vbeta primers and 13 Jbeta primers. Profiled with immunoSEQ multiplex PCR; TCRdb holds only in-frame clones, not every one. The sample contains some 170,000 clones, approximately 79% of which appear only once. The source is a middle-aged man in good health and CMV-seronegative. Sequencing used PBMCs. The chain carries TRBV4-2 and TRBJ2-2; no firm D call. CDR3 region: CASSQDRVAGELFF. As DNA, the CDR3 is TGTGCCAGCAGCCAAGATCGCGTTGCCGGGGAGCTGTTTTTT.